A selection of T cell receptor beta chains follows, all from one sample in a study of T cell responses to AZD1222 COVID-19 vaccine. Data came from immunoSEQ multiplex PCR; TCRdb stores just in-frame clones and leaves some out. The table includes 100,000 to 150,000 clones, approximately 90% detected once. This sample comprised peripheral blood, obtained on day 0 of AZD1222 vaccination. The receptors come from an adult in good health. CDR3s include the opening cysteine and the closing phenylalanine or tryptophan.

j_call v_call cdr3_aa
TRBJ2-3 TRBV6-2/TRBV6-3 CASSYPSRGRVSSTDTQYF
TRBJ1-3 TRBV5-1 CASSLGGTIYF
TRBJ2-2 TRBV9 CASSGPGLAGTGELFF
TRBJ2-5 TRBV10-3 CAISQPGLAEETQYF
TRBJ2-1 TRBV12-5 CASGTGTALRGEQFF
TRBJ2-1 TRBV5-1 CASSVTSGGKSEQFF
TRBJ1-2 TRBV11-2 CASSQTGTGVRGYTF
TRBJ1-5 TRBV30 CAWRPGPSPRSNQPQHF
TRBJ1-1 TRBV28 CASTMGQGLNTEAFF
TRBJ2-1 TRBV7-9 CASSVGTSGGERFF
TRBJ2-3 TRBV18 CASSPAGGPADTQYF
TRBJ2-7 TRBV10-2 CASSEQLAGAREQYF
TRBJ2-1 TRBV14 CASSQGGRALFF
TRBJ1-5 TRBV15 CATSRDRGNQPQHF
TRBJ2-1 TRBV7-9 CASSLRESGGAGEQFF
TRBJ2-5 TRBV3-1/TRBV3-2 CASSYLDETQYF
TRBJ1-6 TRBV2 CASKGSWYNSPLHF
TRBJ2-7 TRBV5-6 CASSLVGPYEQYF
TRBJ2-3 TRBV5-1 CASNQGQTTDTQYF
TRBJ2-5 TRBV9 CASSRGQGETQYF
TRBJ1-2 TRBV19 CASRISGTGGYGYTF
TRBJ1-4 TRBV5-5 CASSPGGPNEKLFF
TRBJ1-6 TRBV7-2 CASSLSPGTSPLHF
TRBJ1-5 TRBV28 CASSLLQGNQPQHF
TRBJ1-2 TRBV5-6 CASSFLSESHYTF
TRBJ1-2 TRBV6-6 CASSSPGQYAYGYTF
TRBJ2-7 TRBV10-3 CAISESLGLSSYEQYF
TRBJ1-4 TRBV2 CASTLNSGGLGEKLFF
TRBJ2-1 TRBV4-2 CASSVVGNSYNEQFF
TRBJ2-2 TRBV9 CASSVVEGTGELFF
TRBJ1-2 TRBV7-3 CASRPETTF
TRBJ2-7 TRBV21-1 CASSKVGTLGQYF
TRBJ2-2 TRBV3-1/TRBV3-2 CASRPPGLAGRNTGELFF
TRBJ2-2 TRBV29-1 CSVEDRAIGELFF
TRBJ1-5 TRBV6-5 CASRYNQPQHF
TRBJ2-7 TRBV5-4 CASSPAWQAYEQYF